These T cell receptor beta chains were read from a single sample in a study of OX40 agonist ivuxolimab in advanced cancers. This table comes from immunoSEQ multiplex PCR, and its TCRdb copy is limited to in-frame clones, with some not included. Of some 96,000 clones detected, about 80% appear once; the ten largest clones hold almost 1.5%. Sequenced here: CD4+ or CD8+ T cells sorted from blood, sampled in a trial of the OX40 agonist ivuxolimab. The receptors come from an adult with an advanced solid tumor such as melanoma, head and neck, liver or kidney cancer. CDR3s include the opening cysteine and the closing phenylalanine or tryptophan. The order of the fields is V gene, J gene, CDR3 protein.

v_gene: TRBV25-1
j_gene: TRBJ1-2
CDR3aa: CASSSPGQSGYGYTF

v_gene: TRBV19
j_gene: TRBJ1-2
CDR3aa: CASSIDRVISGYTF

v_gene: TRBV11-3
j_gene: TRBJ2-2
CDR3aa: CASSLDSENTGELFF

v_gene: TRBV6-5
j_gene: TRBJ2-1
CDR3aa: CASSSSGWGNNEQFF

v_gene: TRBV18
j_gene: TRBJ2-7
CDR3aa: CASSTRHQNHYEQYF

v_gene: TRBV30
j_gene: TRBJ1-1
CDR3aa: CARREYMNTEAFF

v_gene: TRBV6-1
j_gene: TRBJ1-2
CDR3aa: CASSESARTFYGYTF

v_gene: TRBV4-2
j_gene: TRBJ1-2
CDR3aa: CASSQPGGATATYGYTF

v_gene: TRBV21-1
j_gene: TRBJ2-6
CDR3aa: CASSIGQGESQGANVLTF

v_gene: TRBV5-1
j_gene: TRBJ1-4
CDR3aa: CASSEQGSPNEKLFF

v_gene: TRBV5-4
j_gene: TRBJ1-4
CDR3aa: CASRHWDSEKLFF

v_gene: TRBV19
j_gene: TRBJ2-1
CDR3aa: CASQLVARASNEQFF

v_gene: TRBV19
j_gene: TRBJ2-5
CDR3aa: CASSIDPTDGTQYF

v_gene: TRBV6-5
j_gene: TRBJ2-7
CDR3aa: CASSSRDRRYEQYF

v_gene: TRBV7-2
j_gene: TRBJ2-1
CDR3aa: CASSLETGIYNEQFF

v_gene: TRBV6-6
j_gene: TRBJ1-4
CDR3aa: CASSQQSPGEKLFF

v_gene: TRBV18
j_gene: TRBJ2-6
CDR3aa: CASSPPGGGANVLTF

v_gene: TRBV4-1
j_gene: TRBJ2-7
CDR3aa: CASSQPGLAGGSYEQYF

v_gene: TRBV15
j_gene: TRBJ2-6
CDR3aa: CATSNPAGAFSGANVLTF

v_gene: TRBV18
j_gene: TRBJ2-3
CDR3aa: CASSPRLSTDTQYF

v_gene: TRBV19
j_gene: TRBJ2-5
CDR3aa: CASRIGSAGGEETQYF

v_gene: TRBV7-7
j_gene: TRBJ2-2
CDR3aa: CASSRLTSGSLNTGELFF

v_gene: TRBV6-5
j_gene: TRBJ1-2
CDR3aa: CASSYSISYTF

v_gene: TRBV19
j_gene: TRBJ2-1
CDR3aa: CASRTLADSYNEQFF

v_gene: TRBV4-2
j_gene: TRBJ2-1
CDR3aa: CASSQGLGLAIHNEQFF

v_gene: TRBV4-2
j_gene: TRBJ1-2
CDR3aa: CASVSWVGRGRGGYTF

v_gene: TRBV6-5
j_gene: TRBJ2-7
CDR3aa: CASSYSRSGGHEQYF

v_gene: TRBV19
j_gene: TRBJ1-2
CDR3aa: CARAEFSRGLYGYTF